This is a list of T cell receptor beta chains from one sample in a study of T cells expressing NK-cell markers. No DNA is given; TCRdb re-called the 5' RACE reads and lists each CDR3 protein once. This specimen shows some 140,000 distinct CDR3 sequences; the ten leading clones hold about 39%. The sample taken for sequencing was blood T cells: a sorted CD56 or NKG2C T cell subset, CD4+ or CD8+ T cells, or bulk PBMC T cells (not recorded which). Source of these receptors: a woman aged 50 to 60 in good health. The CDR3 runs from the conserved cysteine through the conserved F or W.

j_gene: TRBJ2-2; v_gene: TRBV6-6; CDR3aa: CASSWEGRGTGELFF
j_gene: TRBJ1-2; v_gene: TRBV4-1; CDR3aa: CASSLRDGTGTGYTF
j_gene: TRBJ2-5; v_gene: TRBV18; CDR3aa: CASSPNSRETQYF
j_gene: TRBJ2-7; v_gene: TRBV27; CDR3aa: CASRSRGGDYEQYF
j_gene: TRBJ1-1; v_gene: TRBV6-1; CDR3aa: CASSETLDRGRVTEAFF
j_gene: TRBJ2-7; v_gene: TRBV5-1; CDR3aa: CASSLASGGTYEQYF
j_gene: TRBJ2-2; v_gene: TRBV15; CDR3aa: CATRANPATGELFF
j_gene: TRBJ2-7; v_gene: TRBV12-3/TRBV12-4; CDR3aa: CASSSPLRGYYEQYF
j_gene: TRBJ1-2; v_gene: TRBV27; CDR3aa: CASSLLGGDRVGYTF
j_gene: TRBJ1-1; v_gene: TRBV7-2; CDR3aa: CASSQGGANTEAFF
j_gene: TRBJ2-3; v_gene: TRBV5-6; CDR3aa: CASSSTSGRVADTQYF
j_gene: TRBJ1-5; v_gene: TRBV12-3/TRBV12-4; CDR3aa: CASSPGVQPQHF
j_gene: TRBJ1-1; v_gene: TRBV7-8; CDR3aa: CASSTGGVEAFF
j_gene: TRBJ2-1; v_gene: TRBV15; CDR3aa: CATSRADRGHEQFF
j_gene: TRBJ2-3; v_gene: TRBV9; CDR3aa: CASSRRGGTDTQYF
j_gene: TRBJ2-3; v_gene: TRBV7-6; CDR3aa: CASSLGGTSITSTDTQYF
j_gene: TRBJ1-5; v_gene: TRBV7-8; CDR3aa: CASSQFTGGQPQHF
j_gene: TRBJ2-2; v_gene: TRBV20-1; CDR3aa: CSARDSGRRTGELFF
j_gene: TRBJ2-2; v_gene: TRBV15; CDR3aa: CATSARDQNTGELFF
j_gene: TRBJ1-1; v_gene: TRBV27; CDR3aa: CASSPTPNPAFF
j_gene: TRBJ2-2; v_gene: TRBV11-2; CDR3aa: CASSNNGATSGLFF
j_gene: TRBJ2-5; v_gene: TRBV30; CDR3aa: CAWSGGQLQETQYF
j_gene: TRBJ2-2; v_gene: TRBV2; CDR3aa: CASQGVTGELFF
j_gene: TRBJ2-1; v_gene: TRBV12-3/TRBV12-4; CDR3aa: CASSFGGYNEQFF
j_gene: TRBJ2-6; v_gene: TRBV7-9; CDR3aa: CASSLQQGQSGANVLTF
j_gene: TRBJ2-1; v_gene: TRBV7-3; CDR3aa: CASSHAALNEQFF
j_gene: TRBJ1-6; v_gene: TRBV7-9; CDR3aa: CASSLAGGDNSPLHF
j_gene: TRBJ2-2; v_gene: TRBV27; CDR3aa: CASGPRGGTGELFF
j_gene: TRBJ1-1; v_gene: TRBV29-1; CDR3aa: CSVSGGRTEAFF
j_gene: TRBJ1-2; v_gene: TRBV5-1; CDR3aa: CASSLEGGTGYGYTF
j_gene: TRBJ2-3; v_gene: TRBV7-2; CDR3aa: CASSLGWVTDTQYF
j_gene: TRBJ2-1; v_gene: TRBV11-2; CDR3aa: CASSQMHGSSYNEQFF
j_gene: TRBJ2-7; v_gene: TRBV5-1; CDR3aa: CASSLGTDLPYEQYF
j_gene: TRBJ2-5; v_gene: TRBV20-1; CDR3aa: CSASPGDKRGETQYF
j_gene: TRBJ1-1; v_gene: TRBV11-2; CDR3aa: CASSSIGPKVTEAFF
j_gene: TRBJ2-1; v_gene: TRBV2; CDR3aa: CASSSWQLEQFF
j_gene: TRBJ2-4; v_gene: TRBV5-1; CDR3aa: CASSLDRLAKNIQYF
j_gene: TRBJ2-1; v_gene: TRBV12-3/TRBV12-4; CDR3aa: CASSQLAGYEQFF
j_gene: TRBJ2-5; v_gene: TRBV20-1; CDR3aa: CSARESAQQETQYF
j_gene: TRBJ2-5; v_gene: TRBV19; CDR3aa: CASSSGYQETQYF
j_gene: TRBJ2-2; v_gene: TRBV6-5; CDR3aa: CASSYSQGSGELFF
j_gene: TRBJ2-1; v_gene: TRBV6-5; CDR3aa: CASSSEGLAYNEQFF
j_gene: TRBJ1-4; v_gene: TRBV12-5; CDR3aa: CASGPSGTELFF
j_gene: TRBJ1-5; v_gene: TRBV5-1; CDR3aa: CASSLGDSGGQPQHF
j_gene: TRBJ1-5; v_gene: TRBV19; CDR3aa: CASSIFYAGGEPQHF
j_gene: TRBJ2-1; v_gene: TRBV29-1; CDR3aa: CSGGDTSGRNNEQFF
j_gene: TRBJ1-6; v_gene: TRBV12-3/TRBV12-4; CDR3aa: CASSFEQGSSPLHF
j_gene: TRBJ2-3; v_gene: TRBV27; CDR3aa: CASSLSTYLTDTQYF
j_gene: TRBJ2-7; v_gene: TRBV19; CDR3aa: CASSIGGRGDRTYEQYF
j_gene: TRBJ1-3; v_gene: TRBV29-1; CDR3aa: CSAEGPNSGNTIYF
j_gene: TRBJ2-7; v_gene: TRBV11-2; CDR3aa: CASSLGVGSYEQYF
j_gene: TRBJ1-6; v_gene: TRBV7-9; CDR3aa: CASSLAQGDGSPLHF